This T cell receptor (beta chain) appears in the sequencing data of a study of cytomegalovirus exposure and HLA in healthy donors. Overall study context: A subsequent analysis stated that the 120 or so validation repertoires were run on the same platform as the roughly 620 first-cohort repertoires.

Study-level findings and limits: Despite most TCR sequences being rare, some public TCRs occurred in many donors.

While the first cohort had over 650 subjects, the donors belonged to the separate validation cohort of about 120 subjects. This CDR3 region has 13 residues. Trimming stripped 8 bases from V and 4 bases from J, with 14 bases between. Germline values: CDR1 MNHNS, CDR2 SASEGT. Notes on this clone: What it binds is unknown.

Libraries were prepared by immunoSEQ multiplex PCR; TCRdb keeps only in-frame clonotypes and omits some of them. The sample consists of about 73,000 clones, 85% to 95% of them appearing once. The clonotype was recovered from a man aged 18 to 30 in good health and CMV-seronegative. This rearrangement joins TRBV6-1 to TRBJ1-2; D not certain. Sequencing was done on a sample of PBMCs. For the CDR3, the DNA is TGTGCCAGCGTCCCTTATCCTTTCTATGGCTACACCTTC. This sequence encodes CASVPYPFYGYTF.